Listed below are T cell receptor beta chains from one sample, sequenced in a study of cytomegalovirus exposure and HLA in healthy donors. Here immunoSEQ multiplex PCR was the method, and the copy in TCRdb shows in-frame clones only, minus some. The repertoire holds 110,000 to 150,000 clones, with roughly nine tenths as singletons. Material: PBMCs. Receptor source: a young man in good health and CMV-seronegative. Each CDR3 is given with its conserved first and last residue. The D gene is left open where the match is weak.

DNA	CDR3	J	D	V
TGTGCCAGCAGGTATACAGGGGACCAGCCCCAGCATTTT	CASRYTGDQPQHF	TRBJ1-5	TRBD1	TRBV2
TGCGCCAGCAGCTTGGCAGCGGGGGTGTCCAATGAGCAGTTCTTC	CASSLAAGVSNEQFF	TRBJ2-1	TRBD2	TRBV5-1
TGTGCCTGGAGTGTAGGGACAGTGAGCCTCCAAGAGACCCAGTACTTC	CAWSVGTVSLQETQYF	TRBJ2-5	TRBD1	TRBV30
TGTGCCAGCAGACTAGCGTCGTCTGATACGCAGTATTTT	CASRLASSDTQYF	TRBJ2-3	TRBD2	TRBV27
TGTGCCAGCACCGGAGGGGCGGGCGAGCAGTACTTC	CASTGGAGEQYF	TRBJ2-7	NA	TRBV6-5
TGTGCCAGCAGCCAAGCGAGGACTAGCGGGGGGGCCGGGGAGCTGTTTTTT	CASSQARTSGGAGELFF	TRBJ2-2	TRBD2	TRBV14
TGTGCCAGCAGCGTAACAGGGACCGGGGAGCTGTTTTTT	CASSVTGTGELFF	TRBJ2-2	NA	TRBV9
TGTGCCAGCAGCATTCCTAGCGGGGGGTCCACAGATACGCAGTATTTT	CASSIPSGGSTDTQYF	TRBJ2-3	TRBD2	TRBV7-6
TGTGCCAGTAGTTCCGTGGCGGGAGGGACCTACAATGAGCAGTTCTTC	CASSSVAGGTYNEQFF	TRBJ2-1	TRBD2	TRBV19
TGTGCCAGCAGCCAAGGGCCCGGACAGGGGGCGCGGGAGACCCAGTACTTC	CASSQGPGQGARETQYF	TRBJ2-5	TRBD1	TRBV14
TGTGCCAGCAACTGGGGCCGGGACAGTATGAACTATGGCTACACCTTC	CASNWGRDSMNYGYTF	TRBJ1-2	TRBD1	TRBV2
TGTGCCAGCAGCTTGGGACAGCCTGGCTACACCTTC	CASSLGQPGYTF	TRBJ1-2	NA	TRBV5-6
TGTGCCAGCAGCGCCCCCGCTTGGGGACAGCCATACACCGGGGAGCTGTTTTTT	CASSAPAWGQPYTGELFF	TRBJ2-2	TRBD1	TRBV9
TGTGCCAGCAGACTTCGGACAGGTTTGGATCAGCCCCAGCATTTT	CASRLRTGLDQPQHF	TRBJ1-5	TRBD1	TRBV6-5
TGTGCCTGGAGTGTAGTTGAGCATATGAACACTGAAGCTTTCTTT	CAWSVVEHMNTEAFF	TRBJ1-1	NA	TRBV30
TGTGCCAGCAGCCCGGGACGGAGGGCCTACGAGCAGTACTTC	CASSPGRRAYEQYF	TRBJ2-7	NA	TRBV5-4